These T cell receptor beta chains were read from a single sample in a study of T-cell memory formation after mild COVID-19. TCRdb independently ran MiXCR on the 5' RACE reads; one entry per CDR3 protein. The sample holds about 190,000 distinct CDR3 sequences, approximately 20% seen once. Sequencing input: PBMCs or a T cell subset sorted from them (not recorded which). The receptors come from an adult woman who had mild COVID-19 (a few samples of this study predate the infection). Cell type and time point are not known. Both conserved end residues are part of each CDR3. The order of the fields is D gene, J gene, V gene, clone size, CDR3 protein, CDR3 DNA. D genes are given only for firm matches. Clone size is given for some rows only: seen once, a few or many times, or a class if the clone is expanded.

>NA|TRBJ1-2|TRBV6-1|few
CATKMGAGYGYTF
TGTGCCACCAAAATGGGGGCAGGGTATGGCTACACCTTC
>NA|TRBJ1-5|TRBV24-1|few
CATSDWRGQPQHF
TGTGCCACCAGTGATTGGAGGGGGCAGCCCCAGCATTTT
>TRBD1|TRBJ2-1|TRBV24-1|NA
CATSTGGRGYNEQFF
TGTGCCACCAGTACAGGGGGCCGGGGTTACAATGAGCAGTTCTTC
>NA|TRBJ2-1|TRBV7-2|NA
CASSSSGGPYEQFF
TGTGCCAGCAGCTCGTCGGGGGGCCCATATGAGCAGTTCTTC
>TRBD1|TRBJ1-1|TRBV18|NA
CASSRAGGRAEAFF
TGTGCCAGCTCACGGGCAGGGGGCAGAGCTGAAGCTTTCTTT
>TRBD2|TRBJ2-7|TRBV20-1|many
CSAPSRTSGTYEQYF
TGCAGTGCCCCCTCCCGGACTAGCGGGACCTACGAGCAGTACTTC
>TRBD2|TRBJ2-7|TRBV6-1|NA
CASKPDRVTSGGSYEQYF
TGTGCCAGCAAGCCGGACAGGGTTACTAGCGGGGGCTCCTACGAGCAGTACTTC
>TRBD1|TRBJ2-3|TRBV6-1|few
CASSEALNRGTDTQYF
TGTGCCAGCAGTGAAGCCCTTAACAGGGGGACAGATACGCAGTATTTT
>NA|TRBJ2-7|TRBV4-3|medium-sized
CASSQDLIRGVNEQYF
TGCGCCAGCAGCCAAGATCTTATACGAGGGGTCAACGAGCAGTACTTC
>TRBD2|TRBJ2-7|TRBV4-2|few
CASSQSGLAGSYEQYF
TGTGCCAGCAGCCAATCGGGACTAGCGGGCTCCTACGAGCAGTACTTC
>NA|TRBJ2-2|TRBV7-9|NA
CASSPTATGELFF
TGTGCCAGCAGCCCCACTGCTACCGGGGAGCTGTTTTTT
>NA|TRBJ2-2|TRBV5-1|NA
CASRLRQGLSDTGELFF
TGCGCCAGCAGGCTGAGGCAGGGTTTGTCGGACACCGGGGAGCTGTTTTTT
>TRBD2|TRBJ2-7|TRBV7-2|many
CASSLEGGSSYEQYF
TGTGCCAGCAGCTTAGAGGGCGGGAGTTCCTACGAGCAGTACTTC
>TRBD1|TRBJ1-5|TRBV11-2|NA
CASSLDTGGNQPQHF
TGTGCCAGCAGCTTAGATACAGGGGGGAATCAGCCCCAGCATTTT
>NA|TRBJ1-3|TRBV2|NA
CASSQPVLHSGNTIYF
TGTGCCAGCAGCCAACCGGTACTACACTCTGGAAACACCATATATTTT
>NA|TRBJ2-5|TRBV5-1|NA
CASSRGTYQETQYF
TGCGCCAGCAGCCGCGGGACATACCAAGAGACCCAGTACTTC
>TRBD2|TRBJ2-2|TRBV12-3/TRBV12-4|NA
CASSRLAGNTGELFF
TGTGCCAGCTCCCGACTAGCGGGTAACACCGGGGAGCTGTTTTTT
>NA|TRBJ2-1|TRBV12-3/TRBV12-4|NA
CASSRVVNEQFF
TGTGCCAGCAGCCGGGTAGTCAATGAGCAGTTCTTC
>NA|TRBJ1-1|TRBV12-3/TRBV12-4|few
CASSFGGLTEAFF
TGTGCCAGCAGTTTTGGGGGGCTCACTGAAGCTTTCTTT
>TRBD2|TRBJ2-3|TRBV20-1|many
CSARSSGGAGSTDTQYF
TGCAGTGCTAGATCTAGCGGGGGGGCGGGGAGCACAGATACGCAGTATTTT
>TRBD1|TRBJ2-1|TRBV7-6|NA
CASSPGQGSPNEQFF
TGTGCCAGCAGCCCCGGACAGGGGTCCCCCAATGAGCAGTTCTTC
>NA|TRBJ2-7|TRBV6-6|few
CASSSTGTKTYEQYF
TGTGCCAGCAGTTCCACCGGGACGAAAACCTACGAGCAGTACTTC
>NA|TRBJ1-5|TRBV7-2|NA
CASSFTGRSQHF
TGTGCCAGCAGCTTCACCGGACGGTCCCAGCATTTT
>NA|TRBJ1-2|TRBV11-2|many
CASSLDPLAGDGYTF
TGTGCCAGCAGCTTAGATCCTTTAGCAGGGGACGGCTACACCTTC
>NA|TRBJ2-5|TRBV6-1|few
CASSVGTQETQYF
TGTGCCAGCAGTGTCGGGACGCAAGAGACCCAGTACTTC
>NA|TRBJ2-2|TRBV6-1|NA
CASTSLGGGPGELFF
TGTGCCAGCACCTCTCTAGGCGGTGGCCCCGGGGAGCTGTTTTTT
>TRBD1|TRBJ2-2|TRBV20-1|NA
CSARPGGSGELFF
TGCAGTGCTAGACCAGGGGGATCCGGGGAGCTGTTTTTT
>TRBD2|TRBJ2-1|TRBV7-2|NA
CASSLSSGGNNEQFF
TGTGCCAGCAGCTTAAGTAGCGGGGGGAACAATGAGCAGTTCTTC
>TRBD2|TRBJ2-3|TRBV11-2|many
CASSLVGGTVRMDTQYF
TGTGCCAGCAGCCTAGTGGGGGGGACCGTGAGAATGGATACGCAGTATTTT
>NA|TRBJ2-1|TRBV6-5|NA
CASTQRTYNEQFF
TGTGCCAGCACCCAGCGGACATACAATGAGCAGTTCTTC
>NA|TRBJ2-5|TRBV3-1|few
CASSQDAGETQYF
TGTGCCAGCAGCCAAGATGCTGGGGAGACCCAGTACTTC
>TRBD2|TRBJ2-2|TRBV7-3|NA
CASSRLSGLALTGELFF
TGTGCCAGCAGCCGCCTCTCCGGACTAGCCCTCACCGGGGAGCTGTTTTTT